Below, 29 T cell receptor beta chains from the same sample are listed, as sequenced in a study of blood T cell repertoires in COVID-19. The method was immunoSEQ multiplex PCR; TCRdb's version includes in-frame clones alone and lacks a portion of them. The data show 470,000 or so clones, approximately 83% seen once. The sample taken for sequencing was peripheral blood. These receptor sequences come from a human donor in a cohort sampled during active COVID-19.

The rearrangement uses TRBV6-6 and TRBJ2-3; 8 bases line up with TRBD1. J was trimmed by 4 bases and V by 2 bases; bases with no gene match: 5. This CDR3 has 15 amino acids. Germline V CDR1 and CDR2: MNHNY, SVGAGI (reference sequence). Here the CDR3 DNA reads TGTGCCAGCAGTTACAGGACAGGGCGGGCAGATACGCAGTATTTT. It yields the protein CASSYRTGRADTQYF.

This clone has just a few counts. The gene calls are TRBV3-1 (or the pseudogene TRBV3-2) and TRBJ1-2, with 8 bases that match TRBD1. The length of the CDR3 is 14 residues. The junction had 9 bases not matched to a gene; V was cut back by 4 bases and J by 8 bases. Per the germline V gene, CDR1 is LGHDT and CDR2 is YNNKEL (reference sequence). This chain's CDR3 is CASSPTGALEGYTF. CDR3 coding DNA: TGTGCCAGCAGCCCGACAGGGGCTCTAGAAGGCTACACCTTC.

The chain employs TRBV6-2 or TRBV6-3 and TRBJ1-1; TRBD1 agrees at 7 bases. Losses at the gene ends were 4 bases for V and 2 bases for J; bases not matched to a gene: 10. The CDR3 spans 16 residues. Per the germline V gene, CDR1 is MNHEY and CDR2 is SVGEGT. CDR3 nucleotide sequence: TGTGCCAGCAGTTTGAGGGACAGAGGGATAAACACTGAAGCTTTCTTT. The encoded protein is CASSLRDRGINTEAFF.

The chain couples TRBV19 to TRBJ1-3; possibly TRBD1 for D (6 bases). The CDR3 is 15 amino acids. CDR1 and CDR2 from the germline V gene are LNHDA and SQIVND (reference sequence). V dropped 3 bases and J dropped 0 bases, with 9 bases sitting between them. The CDR3, as DNA: TGTGCCAGTAGTATTGACAGGAGCTCTGGAAACACCATATATTTT. It is translated as CASSIDRSSGNTIYF. The full variable domain, rest sourced from reference TRBV19 and TRBJ1-3, is DGGITQSPKYLFRKEGQNVTLSCEQNLNHDAMYWYRQDPGQGLRLIYYSQIVNDFQKGDIAEGYSVSREKKESFPLTVTSAQKNPTAFYLCASSIDRSSGNTIYFGEGSWLTVV.

V is TRBV5-1 and J is TRBJ2-7, with 7 bases lining up with TRBD1. V lost 2 bases and J lost 3; bases outside the gene matches: 2. This CDR3 region has 13 residues. Germline CDR1 reads SGHRS; CDR2 reads YFSETQ. The CDR3 region is CASSFTGDYEQYF. DNA for the CDR3: TGCGCCAGCAGCTTCACAGGGGACTACGAGCAGTACTTC.

The V and J genes are TRBV6-1 and TRBJ1-3, with D hard to call. The germline CDR1 and CDR2 sequences are MNHNS and SASEGT. V lost 3 bases and J 5 bases, leaving 2 bases between the germline ends. The CDR3 sequence is 11 residues long. The CDR3 protein is CASSDRNTIYF. In DNA form, the CDR3 reads TGTGCCAGCAGTGACAGAAACACCATATATTTT.

The CDR3: CASSPRGTGIQETQYF. The CDR3 DNA sequence: TGCGCCAGCAGCCCGCGGGGGACAGGGATCCAAGAGACCCAGTACTTC. The chain is built from TRBV4-1 and TRBJ2-5, with 9 nucleotides matching TRBD1. Germline CDR1 and CDR2: MGHRA and YSYEKL. The V and J ends lost 4 bases and 1 base, in that order; junction bases with no gene match: 7. The CDR3 is 16 amino acids.

The rearrangement links TRBV7-8 to TRBJ2-7, with D perhaps TRBD2 (7 bases). This CDR3 is built from 14 residues. Germline-derived CDR1 and CDR2 are SGHVS and FQNEAQ. Trimming took 5 bases from V and 5 from J, leaving 16 bases between them. This CDR3 reads CASSNSGGPNEQYF. DNA of the CDR3: TGTGCCAGCAGCAATTCGGGGGGCCCGAACGAGCAGTACTTC. Full variable domain (remainder filled in from reference TRBV7-8 and TRBJ2-7): GAGVSQSPRYKVAKRGQDVALRCDPISGHVSLFWYQQALGQGPEFLTYFQNEAQLDKSGLPSDRFFAERPEGSVSTLKIQRTQQEDSAVYLCASSNSGGPNEQYFGPGTRLTVT.

V gene TRBV6-5 combines with J gene TRBJ1-4, with TRBD1 matching over 7 bases. CDR1 and CDR2 (germline): MNHEY, SVGAGI. There are 15 residues in the CDR3. Losses at the gene ends were 2 bases for V and 4 bases for J; bases not matched to a gene: 4. The CDR3 region has the DNA TGTGCCAGCAGTTACAGGTCAGGGGGTAATGAAAAACTGTTTTTT. Its protein product is CASSYRSGGNEKLFF.

V usage is TRBV5-4 and J usage is TRBJ2-3; 7 bases match TRBD2. This CDR3 comprises 15 residues. Per the germline V gene, CDR1 is SGHNT and CDR2 is YYREEE (reference sequence). After removal of 2 bases from V and 6 bases from J, the junction contained 9 bases not matched to a gene. CDR3 sequence (DNA): TGTGCCAGCAGCTTAGACGGGGTCGGGGGGGATACGCAGTATTTT. Translating gives CASSLDGVGGDTQYF.

This chain connects TRBV4-1 to TRBJ2-1, with 10 positions matching TRBD2. The CDR3 is made up of 16 amino acids. The germline CDR1 and CDR2 sequences are MGHRA and YSYEKL. The J segment lost 9 bases and the V segment lost 0 bases, leaving 8 bases of the junction unmatched. The CDR3 sequence: CASSQDHLAGGREQFF. The CDR3 nucleotides read TGCGCCAGCAGCCAAGACCATTTAGCGGGAGGTCGTGAGCAGTTCTTC.

This clone appeared once. The chain combines TRBV3-1 (or the pseudogene TRBV3-2) with TRBJ2-7; 12 bases are shared with TRBD2. J gave up 3 bases and V 2 bases, and 5 bases lay outside the gene matches. Germline V CDR1 and CDR2: LGHDT, YNNKEL (reference sequence). The CDR3 runs 16 residues. The CDR3 DNA sequence: TGTGCCAGCAGCCAACGCTTGACTAGCGGGAGCTACGAGCAGTACTTC. Translation: CASSQRLTSGSYEQYF.

The V and J genes are TRBV15 and TRBJ1-2; D is ambiguous. CDR1 LNHNV and CDR2 YYDKDF come from the germline V gene (reference sequence). Trimming took 3 bases from V and 4 from J, leaving 12 bases between them. The CDR3 is 14 residues long. The CDR3 loop reads CATSRNGGSYGYTF. The CDR3 bases are TGTGCCACCAGCAGGAACGGCGGGTCCTATGGCTACACCTTC. The variable domain in full, with the rest retrieved from reference TRBV15 and TRBJ1-2, is DAMVIQNPRYQVTQFGKPVTLSCSQTLNHNVMYWYQQKSSQAPKLLFHYYDKDFNNEADTPDNFQSRRPNTSFCFLDIRSPGLGDTAMYLCATSRNGGSYGYTFGSGTRLTVV.

V usage is TRBV29-1 and J usage is TRBJ2-1; 9 bases fit TRBD2. With V trimmed by 3 bases and J by 3 bases, 3 bases remained unmatched. The CDR3 has 14 amino acids. Germline loops: CDR1 SQVTM, CDR2 ANQGSEA. DNA for the CDR3: TGCAGCGTTGATAGGACTAGCGTCTACAATGAGCAGTTCTTC. Translated: CSVDRTSVYNEQFF.

The table lists this clone with a few counts. The chain has TRBV2 and TRBJ2-7; D might be TRBD2 (5 bases). The CDR3 consists of 12 residues. Between the trimmed V and J ends, which lost 7 bases and 4 bases, there was a span of 11 bases. The germline CDR1 and CDR2 sequences are SNHLY and FYNNEI. The CDR3 bases are TGTGCCAGCATAATTCGGGGATACGAGCAGTACTTC. Encoded protein: CASIIRGYEQYF.

The chain links TRBV19 to TRBJ2-7, with 7 bases aligning to TRBD2. The CDR3 sequence is 17 residues long. The ends lost 4 bases at V and 6 bases at J; junction bases unmatched: 18. Germline assignment: CDR1 LNHDA and CDR2 SQIVND (reference sequence). For the CDR3, the DNA is TGTGCCAGTAGTAATTGGGGGTCCGGGACTACCCTACCCGAGCAGTACTTC. Protein sequence: CASSNWGSGTTLPEQYF. The full variable domain, with the rest looked up from reference TRBV19 and TRBJ2-7, is DGGITQSPKYLFRKEGQNVTLSCEQNLNHDAMYWYRQDPGQGLRLIYYSQIVNDFQKGDIAEGYSVSREKKESFPLTVTSAQKNPTAFYLCASSNWGSGTTLPEQYFGPGTRLTVT.

This clone was observed a few times. J is TRBJ1-1 and V is TRBV19; D is perhaps TRBD1 (6 bases). CDR3 length: 15 residues. Germline CDR1 is LNHDA and CDR2 is SQIVND (reference sequence). Trimming left V 4 bases short and J 2 bases short, with 14 bases between. The CDR3 loop is CASSNWGRPNTEAFF. CDR3 DNA sequence: TGTGCCAGTAGTAATTGGGGGCGACCTAACACTGAAGCTTTCTTT. The full variable domain, rest sourced from reference TRBV19 and TRBJ1-1, is DGGITQSPKYLFRKEGQNVTLSCEQNLNHDAMYWYRQDPGQGLRLIYYSQIVNDFQKGDIAEGYSVSREKKESFPLTVTSAQKNPTAFYLCASSNWGRPNTEAFFGQGTRLTVV.

This chain connects TRBV29-1 to TRBJ2-2, with TRBD1 matching over 9 bases. There are 14 residues in the CDR3. Germline-derived CDR1 and CDR2 are SQVTM and ANQGSEA. V shed 7 bases and J 4 bases; nucleotides not matched to a gene: 7. CDR3 residues: CSAGDRASTGELFF. DNA of the CDR3: TGCAGCGCCGGGGACAGGGCCAGCACCGGGGAGCTGTTTTTT.

V usage is TRBV18 and J usage is TRBJ2-7; TRBD1 matches at 7 bases. CDR3 length equals 16 residues. Germline CDR1 and CDR2: KGHSH and LQKENI. With 1 base clipped from V and 3 bases from J, the junction kept 9 bases outside the gene matches. CDR3 sequence (DNA): TGTGCCAGCTCACCACAGGGGGCGCTCCCAAACTACGAGCAGTACTTC. Encoded protein: CASSPQGALPNYEQYF.

The chain has TRBV5-1 and TRBJ2-2, with TRBD1 matching 9 bases. Germline V gene sequence: CDR1 SGHRS, CDR2 YFSETQ. V shed 6 bases, J shed 6 bases, and the junction held 6 bases outside the gene matches. The CDR3 totals 14 residues. The CDR3 nucleotides read TGCGCCAGCACGGCACAGGGGGCGGCCGGGGAGCTGTTTTTT. As protein: CASTAQGAAGELFF.

This chain uses TRBV6-5 with TRBJ1-5; 9 nucleotides agree with TRBD1. Trimming removed 0 bases from V and 6 bases from J; junction bases left unmatched: 6. Germline values: CDR1 MNHEY, CDR2 SVGAGI. The CDR3 runs to 16 residues. The CDR3 sequence is CASSYSRQGGGQPQHF. CDR3 coding DNA: TGTGCCAGCAGTTACTCGAGACAGGGGGGTGGTCAGCCCCAGCATTTT.

There are a few counts of this clone. The chain has TRBV5-4 and TRBJ2-3, with D possibly matching TRBD1 (6 bases). The CDR3 runs 14 residues. Trimming cost V 2 bases and J 6 bases, with 13 bases left between them. Germline V gene sequence: CDR1 SGHNT, CDR2 YYREEE (reference sequence). The CDR3 region has the DNA TGTGCCAGCAGCTTAAGGGGGAGACGGGATACGCAGTATTTT. Translating gives CASSLRGRRDTQYF.

The V gene is TRBV29-1, the J gene TRBJ1-4; 7 bases line up with TRBD1. CDR1 and CDR2 from the germline V gene are SQVTM and ANQGSEA. Germline trimming cut 6 bases from V and 3 bases from J; bases unmatched to any gene: 10. The CDR3 consists of 15 residues. CDR3: CSVSGGGSANEKLFF. CDR3 DNA sequence: TGCAGCGTCTCGGGAGGGGGCTCAGCTAATGAAAAACTGTTTTTT. Looking up the rest from reference TRBV29-1 and TRBJ1-4 gives the full variable domain: SAVISQKPSRDICQRGTSLTIQCQVDSQVTMMFWYRQQPGQSLTLIATANQGSEATYESGFVIDKFPISRPNLTFSTLTVSNMSPEDSSIYLCSVSGGGSANEKLFFGSGTQLSVL.

This clone appeared once. The rearrangement joins TRBV19 to TRBJ2-2, with a weak D call TRBD1 (5 bases). The CDR3 has 16 amino acids. The V end was cut by 1 base, the J end by 4 bases, with 13 bases between. CDR1 and CDR2 from the germline V gene are LNHDA and SQIVND (reference sequence). CDR3 region: CASSIGRTGRTGELFF. Here the CDR3 DNA reads TGTGCCAGTAGTATAGGGAGAACAGGACGCACCGGGGAGCTGTTTTTT.

The chain recombines TRBV4-3 with TRBJ2-6; tentatively, D is TRBD2 (7 bases). The CDR3 has 15 residues. Germline assignment: CDR1 LGHNA and CDR2 YSLEER. The ends were cut back, 4 bases at V and 8 bases at J, with 15 bases in the middle. The CDR3 bases are TGCGCCAGCAGCCCCGGGGGGCGATCGTCCAACGTCCTGACTTTC. This translates into CASSPGGRSSNVLTF.

The gene calls are TRBV19 and TRBJ1-2; D uncertain. The CDR3 loop spans 14 amino acids. Deletions cut 7 bases from V and 0 bases from J, with 12 bases between. Per the germline V gene, CDR1 is LNHDA and CDR2 is SQIVND (reference sequence). The CDR3 DNA reads TGTGCCAGTACCCCCCGCGGCGCTAACTATGGCTACACCTTC. As protein: CASTPRGANYGYTF.

The chain uses TRBV5-4 and TRBJ2-7; 8 bases match TRBD2. The CDR3 runs to 15 residues. With V trimmed by 3 bases and J by 6 bases, 11 bases remained unmatched. Per the germline V gene, CDR1 is SGHNT and CDR2 is YYREEE (reference sequence). CDR3 sequence (DNA): TGTGCCAGCAGCTACCGGAGCGGGAGTTGGGGCGAGCAGTACTTC. This gives the protein CASSYRSGSWGEQYF. Full variable domain (rest looked up from reference TRBV5-4 and TRBJ2-7): ETGVTQSPTHLIKTRGQQVTLRCSSQSGHNTVSWYQQALGQGPQFIFQYYREEENGRGNFPPRFSGLQFPNYSSELNVNALELDDSALYLCASSYRSGSWGEQYFGPGTRLTVT.

The chain employs TRBV5-4 and TRBJ2-1; D perhaps matches TRBD2 (6 bases). Trimming stripped 2 bases from V and 8 bases from J, with 17 bases between. CDR3 length equals 15 residues. The germline gives CDR1 SGHNT, CDR2 YYREEE (reference sequence). CDR3 region: CASSFPLAGRDEQFF. The CDR3 region has the DNA TGTGCCAGCAGCTTCCCTCTGGCGGGAAGGGATGAGCAGTTCTTC.

The V gene is TRBV18, the J gene TRBJ1-4; TRBD1 matches 7 bases. Germline trimming cut 3 bases from V and 4 bases from J; bases unmatched to any gene: 2. The CDR3 loop spans 14 amino acids. The germline gives CDR1 KGHSH, CDR2 LQKENI. CDR3 in DNA: TGTGCCAGCTCACCGGGACAGAGTAATGAAAAACTGTTTTTT. Its translation: CASSPGQSNEKLFF.